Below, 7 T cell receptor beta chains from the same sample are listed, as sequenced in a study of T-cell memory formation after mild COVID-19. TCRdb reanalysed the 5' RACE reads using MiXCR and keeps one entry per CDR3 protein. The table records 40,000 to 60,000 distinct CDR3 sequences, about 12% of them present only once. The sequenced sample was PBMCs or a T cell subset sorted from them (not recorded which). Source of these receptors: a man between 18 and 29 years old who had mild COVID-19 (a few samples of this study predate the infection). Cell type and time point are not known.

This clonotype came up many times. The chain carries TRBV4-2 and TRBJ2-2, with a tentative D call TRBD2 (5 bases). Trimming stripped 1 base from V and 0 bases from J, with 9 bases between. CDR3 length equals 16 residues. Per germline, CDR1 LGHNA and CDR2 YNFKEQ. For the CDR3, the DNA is TGTGCCAGCAGCCAAGCGGGGAACACGAACACCGGGGAGCTGTTTTTT. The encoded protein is CASSQAGNTNTGELFF.

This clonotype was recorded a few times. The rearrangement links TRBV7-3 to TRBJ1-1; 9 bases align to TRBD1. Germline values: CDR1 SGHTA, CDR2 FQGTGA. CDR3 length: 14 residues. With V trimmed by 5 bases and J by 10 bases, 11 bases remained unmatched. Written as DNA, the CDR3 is TGTGCCAGCAGCCTAGGACAGGGGAGACGACCAGCTTTCTTT. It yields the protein CASSLGQGRRPAFF. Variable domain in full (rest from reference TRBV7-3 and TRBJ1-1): GAGVSQTPSNKVTEKGKYVELRCDPISGHTALYWYRQSLGQGPEFLIYFQGTGAADDSGLPNDRFFAVRPEGSVSTLKIQRTERGDSAVYLCASSLGQGRRPAFFGQGTRLTVV.

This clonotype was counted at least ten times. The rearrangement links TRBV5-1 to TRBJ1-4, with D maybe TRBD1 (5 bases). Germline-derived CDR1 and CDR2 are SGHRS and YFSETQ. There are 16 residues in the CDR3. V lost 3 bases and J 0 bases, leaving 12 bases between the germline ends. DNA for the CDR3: TGCGCCAGCAGCTCTTCCCAGGGCGCAACTAATGAAAAACTGTTTTTT. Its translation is CASSSSQGATNEKLFF.

CDR3 coding DNA: TGTGCCAGCACTAGCGAACAAGAGACCCAGTACTTC. This codes for CASTSEQETQYF. The genes are TRBV2 and TRBJ2-5; perhaps TRBD2 as D (6 bases). The V end was cut by 7 bases, the J end by 2 bases, with 8 bases between. Germline CDR1 is SNHLY and CDR2 is FYNNEI. This CDR3 has 12 amino acids.

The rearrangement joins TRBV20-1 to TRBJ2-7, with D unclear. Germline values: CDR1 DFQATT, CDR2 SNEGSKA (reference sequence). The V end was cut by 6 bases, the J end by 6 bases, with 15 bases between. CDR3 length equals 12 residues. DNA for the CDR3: TGCAGTGCCGACCGGAAGGAGCGCGAGCAGTACGTC. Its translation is CSADRKEREQYV.

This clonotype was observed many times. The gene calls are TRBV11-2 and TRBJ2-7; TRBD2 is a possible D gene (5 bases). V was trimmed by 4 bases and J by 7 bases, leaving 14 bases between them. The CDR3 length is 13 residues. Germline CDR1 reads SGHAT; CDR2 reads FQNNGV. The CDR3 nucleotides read TGTGCCAGCAGCTCGTCCGGGGTGGGAGAGCAGTACGTC. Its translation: CASSSSGVGEQYV.

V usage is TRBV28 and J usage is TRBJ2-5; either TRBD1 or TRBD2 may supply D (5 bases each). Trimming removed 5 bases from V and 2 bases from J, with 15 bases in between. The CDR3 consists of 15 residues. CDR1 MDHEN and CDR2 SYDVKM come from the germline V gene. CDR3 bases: TGTGCCAGCAGTGGGCGAGGGGCAGCTCAAGAGACCCAGTACTTC. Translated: CASSGRGAAQETQYF.